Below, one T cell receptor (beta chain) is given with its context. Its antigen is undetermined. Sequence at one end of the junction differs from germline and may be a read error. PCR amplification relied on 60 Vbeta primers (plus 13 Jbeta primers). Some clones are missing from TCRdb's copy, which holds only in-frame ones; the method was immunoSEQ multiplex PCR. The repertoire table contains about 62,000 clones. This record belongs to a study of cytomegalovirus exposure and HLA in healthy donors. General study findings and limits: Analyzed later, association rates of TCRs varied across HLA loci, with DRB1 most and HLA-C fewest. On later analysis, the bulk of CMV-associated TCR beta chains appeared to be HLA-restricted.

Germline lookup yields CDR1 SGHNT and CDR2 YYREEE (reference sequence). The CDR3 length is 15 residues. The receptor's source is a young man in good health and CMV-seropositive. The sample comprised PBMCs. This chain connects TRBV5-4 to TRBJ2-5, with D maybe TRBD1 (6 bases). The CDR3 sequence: CASSLASGAQENQYF. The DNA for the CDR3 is TGTGCCAGCAGCTTGGCATCAGGGGCTCAAGAGAACCAGTACTTC. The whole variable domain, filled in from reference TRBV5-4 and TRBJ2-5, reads ETGVTQSPTHLIKTRGQQVTLRCSSQSGHNTVSWYQQALGQGPQFIFQYYREEENGRGNFPPRFSGLQFPNYSSELNVNALELDDSALYLCASSLASGAQENQYFGPGTRLLVL.